Shown below are 10 T cell receptor beta chains from a single sample sequenced in a study of response to subunit inactivated influenza vaccine. Via MiXCR, TCRdb re-called the RT-PCR reads, giving one row per CDR3 protein. The sample lists hundreds of thousands of distinct CDR3 sequences, 25% seen once, with 1.9% in the top ten. Sample: CD4+ T cells sorted from PBMCs, taken around 5 days after vaccination. The receptors come from a man aged 45-60 years who received an inactivated influenza vaccine.

This clonotype was seen a few times. The V gene is TRBV7-9, the J gene TRBJ1-6; D is perhaps TRBD1 (6 bases). Germline V CDR1 and CDR2: SEHNR, FQNEAQ (reference sequence). The V end was cut by 6 bases, the J end by 5 bases, with 11 bases between. The CDR3 is 14 amino acids. The CDR3 region is CASSTGQNNSPLHF. The CDR3 nucleotides read TGTGCCAGCAGTACAGGACAGAATAATTCACCCCTCCACTTT.

The chain links TRBV24-1 to TRBJ2-5; TRBD2 might be the D (6 bases). V was clipped by 2 bases and J by 5 bases, with 11 bases between them. Germline lookup yields CDR1 KGHDR and CDR2 SFDVKD. The CDR3 has 14 amino acids. CDR3 DNA sequence: TGTGCCACCAGTGATTGGAGGGGAAGGGAGACCCAGTACTTC. Its translation is CATSDWRGRETQYF.

V is TRBV2 and J is TRBJ1-5; D is unresolved. CDR1 SNHLY and CDR2 FYNNEI come from the germline V gene. Trimming left V 7 bases short and J 0 bases short, with 10 bases between. This CDR3 contains 14 residues. The DNA of the CDR3 is TGTGCCAGCAATCCTGGCCATAGCAATCAGCCCCAGCATTTT. It translates to CASNPGHSNQPQHF.

V and J are TRBV28 and TRBJ2-7, with D maybe TRBD2 (6 bases). CDR1 is MDHEN and CDR2 is SYDVKM in the germline V gene. The CDR3 runs to 14 residues. The ends were cut back, 7 bases at V and 4 bases at J, with 17 bases in the middle. This CDR3 reads CASTPSLAVYEQYF. The CDR3 DNA reads TGTGCCAGCACCCCCTCTTTAGCGGTATACGAGCAGTACTTC.

The gene calls are TRBV20-1 and TRBJ2-6; D gene uncertain. Germline loops: CDR1 DFQATT, CDR2 SNEGSKA (reference sequence). V lost 0 bases and J 1 base, leaving 4 bases between the germline ends. This CDR3 comprises 14 residues. In nucleotides, the CDR3 is TGCAGTGCTAGAGAAGGGTCTGGGGCCAACGTCCTGACTTTC. Its protein product is CSAREGSGANVLTF.

The genes are TRBV24-1 and TRBJ2-7; 10 bases line up with TRBD1. The trim removed 6 bases at V and 0 bases at J, leaving 4 bases unmatched. In germline, CDR1 is KGHDR, CDR2 SFDVKD. This CDR3 has 15 amino acids. CDR3 bases: TGTGCCACCAGTTGGGGACAGGGGAGCTCCTACGAGCAGTACTTC. This sequence encodes CATSWGQGSSYEQYF.

The chain uses TRBV27 and TRBJ2-2, with D tentatively TRBD1 (5 bases). The V gene lost 6 bases and the J gene lost 1 base, with 9 bases spanning the gap. The CDR3 extends over 14 amino acids. Looked up from germline, CDR1 is MNHEY and CDR2 is SMNVEV (reference sequence). CDR3 sequence (DNA): TGTGCCAGCAGGAACCAGGGGAACACCGGGGAGCTGTTTTTT. Residues: CASRNQGNTGELFF.

The rearrangement links TRBV28 to TRBJ1-6, with a tentative D call TRBD1 (6 bases). Trimming removed 7 bases from V and 7 bases from J, with 23 bases in between. From germline, CDR1 is MDHEN and CDR2 SYDVKM. This CDR3 is 17 amino acids long. In nucleotides, the CDR3 is TGTGCCAGCACCGATCGCGCAGGGGCGATGAGGAATTCACCCCTCCACTTT. As protein: CASTDRAGAMRNSPLHF.

The chain has TRBV6-5 and TRBJ2-7; TRBD1 agrees at 10 bases. The V and J ends lost 2 bases and 0 bases, in that order; junction bases with no gene match: 1. CDR1 and CDR2 (germline): MNHEY, SVGAGI. CDR3 length equals 15 residues. CDR3 coding DNA: TGTGCCAGCAGTTACCGGGACAGGGGCTCCTACGAGCAGTACTTC. Translation gives CASSYRDRGSYEQYF.

This clonotype was detected a few times. The chain links TRBV12-3 or TRBV12-4 to TRBJ1-2, with 7 bases matching TRBD1. J was trimmed by 3 bases and V by 6 bases; bases with no gene match: 10. This CDR3 is built from 15 residues. In DNA, the CDR3 is TGTGCCAGCAGCCACCGGGACAGCCCCTACTATGGCTACACCTTC. Translation: CASSHRDSPYYGYTF.